This T cell receptor (beta chain) was profiled in a study of CD8 T cells in ankylosing spondylitis. Whole-study findings and limits: Ankylosing spondylitis blood appeared to be characterized by a TCR beta motif of about 8 highly homologous variants.

TCRdb itself ran the 5' RACE reads through MiXCR, one entry per CDR3 protein. This table has about 450,000 distinct CDR3 sequences, more than 25% appearing once. Regarding this clonotype: Its matching antigen is unknown.

The CDR3 covers 14 residues. Germline assignment: CDR1 MGHRA and CDR2 YSYEKL. Between the trimmed V and J ends, which lost 4 bases and 8 bases, there was a span of 15 bases. The chain has TRBV4-1 and TRBJ2-4; a weak D match, TRBD2 (6 bases). Sequenced: blood, either unsorted or a sorted T cell fraction (not recorded which). The receptor was isolated from a male donor with ankylosing spondylitis. The DNA of the CDR3 is TGCGCCAGCAGCCGAGGACCGGGGGTGGACATTCAGTACTTC. Its translation: CASSRGPGVDIQYF.